This T cell receptor beta chain was profiled in a study of cytomegalovirus exposure and HLA in healthy donors. Study details: Genotyping showed roughly 83% of a few hundred donors falling in the Caucasian-associated ancestry cluster.

PCR primers comprised 60 Vbeta and 13 Jbeta primers. Method: immunoSEQ multiplex PCR; TCRdb's copy keeps in-frame clones and lacks some. The repertoire holds about 150,000 clones, with 80% as singletons. General study findings and limits: In an earlier analysis, most TCR beta V segments were productive about 87% or about 30% of the time. Cytomegalovirus-associated TCR beta chains were listed, numbering 150 to 200. Most TCRs appeared rarely, but some public TCRs recurred in many donors.

Germline values: CDR1 LNHDA, CDR2 SQIVND (reference sequence). The CDR3 is 16 residues long. V lost 2 bases and J lost 0; bases outside the gene matches: 3. Turning to this clone: Its antigen is not known.

The chain joins TRBV19 to TRBJ2-1; 8 bases align to TRBD2. The clonotype was recovered from a man younger than 45 in good health and CMV-seropositive. The material sequenced was PBMCs. CDR3 sequence reads: CASSIYSGSSYNEQFF. CDR3 sequence (DNA): TGTGCCAGTAGTATATACAGCGGGAGCTCCTACAATGAGCAGTTCTTC.